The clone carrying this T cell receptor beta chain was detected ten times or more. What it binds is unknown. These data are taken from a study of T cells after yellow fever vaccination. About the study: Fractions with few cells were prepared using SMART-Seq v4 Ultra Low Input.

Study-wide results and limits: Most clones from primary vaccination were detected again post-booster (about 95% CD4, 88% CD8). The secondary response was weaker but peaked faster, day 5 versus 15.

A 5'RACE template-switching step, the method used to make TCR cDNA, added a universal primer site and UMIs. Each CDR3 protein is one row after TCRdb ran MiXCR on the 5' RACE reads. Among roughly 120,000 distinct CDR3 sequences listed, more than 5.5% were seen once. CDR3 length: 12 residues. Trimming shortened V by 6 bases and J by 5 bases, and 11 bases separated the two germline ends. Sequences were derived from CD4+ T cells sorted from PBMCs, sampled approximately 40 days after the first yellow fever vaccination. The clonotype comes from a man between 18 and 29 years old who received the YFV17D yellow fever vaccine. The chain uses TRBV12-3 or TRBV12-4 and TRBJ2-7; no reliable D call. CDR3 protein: CASSSAGDEQYF. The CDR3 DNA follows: TGTGCCAGCAGCTCCGCCGGCGACGAGCAGTACTTC.